Listed below are T cell receptor beta chains from one sample, sequenced in a study of kidney transplant recipient with SARS-CoV-2 infection. TCRdb re-analysed the reads in MiXCR, keeping a single row per CDR3 protein. The sample lists 200,000 to 250,000 distinct CDR3 sequences; about 28% were seen once. Sequencing used a blood sample, obtained at baseline and on day 111 from a kidney transplant recipient. The receptors come from a male patient aged 30 to 39 who had COVID-19 and was a kidney transplant recipient. The T cells may partly be graft donor cells. Each CDR3 is given with its conserved first and last residue. D genes are given only for firm matches. The size field is filled for only some rows; it gives once, few, many or a size class.

TRBV11-2	TRBD1	many	TRBJ1-2	TGTGCCAGCAGCTTAGCGGGACAGGGGAACTATGGCTACACCTTC	CASSLAGQGNYGYTF
TRBV7-9	TRBD1	NA	TRBJ2-5	TGTGCCAGCAGCTCAGGGGACAGGGGACACGGGCAGTACTTC	CASSSGDRGHGQYF
TRBV4-1	TRBD1	few	TRBJ2-7	TGCGCCAGCAGCCAGACCGGGACAGGGGTCCACGAGCAGTACTTC	CASSQTGTGVHEQYF
TRBV7-9	NA	many	TRBJ2-7	TGTGCCAGCAGCTGGGACGTCTACGAGCAGTACTTC	CASSWDVYEQYF
TRBV10-1	NA	NA	TRBJ2-3	TGCGCCAGCAAAGCGGCTCGGGGGGCGGATACGCAGTATTTT	CASKAARGADTQYF
TRBV2	TRBD2	NA	TRBJ2-1	TGTGCCAGCAGTGGACAACTAGCGTGTTACAATGAGCAGTTCTTC	CASSGQLACYNEQFF
TRBV23-1	NA	many	TRBJ1-2	TGCGCCAGCAGTTTGGCGAGGCTACGCAGAAAGACCTATGGCTACACCTTC	CASSLARLRRKTYGYTF
TRBV20-1	NA	NA	TRBJ2-5	TGCAGTGCTAGGCCGGAGGAAGGAGGGGGAGAGACCCAGTACTTC	CSARPEEGGGETQYF
TRBV5-1	NA	few	TRBJ1-4	TGCGCCAGCAGCCTCGTAGGGCCTCGGGGGGAAAAACTGTTTTTT	CASSLVGPRGEKLFF
TRBV30	TRBD1	many	TRBJ2-5	TGTGCCTGGAGCCGACAGGGCCTGGAGACCCAGTACTTC	CAWSRQGLETQYF
TRBV5-1	NA	few	TRBJ2-1	TGCGCCAGCAGCTTGGTACGAGGGGGGGGGGCTTACAATGAGCAGTTCTTC	CASSLVRGGGAYNEQFF
TRBV7-6	NA	many	TRBJ1-2	TGTGCCAGCAGCGTGACAGTTGAATCTCGAAAGACCTATGGCTACACCTTC	CASSVTVESRKTYGYTF
TRBV24-1	TRBD1	many	TRBJ1-2	TGTGCCACCAGTGCAACAGGGGGCGAGTATGGCTACACCTTC	CATSATGGEYGYTF
TRBV6-5	NA	many	TRBJ1-1	TGTGCCAGCGGATTGGGGGCTGAAGCTTTCTTT	CASGLGAEAFF
TRBV6-5	NA	many	TRBJ1-2	TGTGCCAGCAGTTTGTACTCCTCTATGCGAAAGACCTATGGCTACACCTTC	CASSLYSSMRKTYGYTF
TRBV20-1	NA	NA	TRBJ2-3	TGCAGTGCTAGAAGGAGGTCAGATACAGATACGCAGTATTTT	CSARRRSDTDTQYF
TRBV9	NA	many	TRBJ2-7	TGTGCCAGCAGCCAAGGGAGTACAGGCGACTACGAGCAGTACTTC	CASSQGSTGDYEQYF
TRBV20-1	TRBD1	NA	TRBJ2-5	TGCAGTTACGGGACAGGGGCTGAAGAGACCCAGTACTTC	CSYGTGAEETQYF
TRBV9	NA	many	TRBJ1-1	TGTGCCAGCGGTGGTAAGGAAGAAGCTTTCTTT	CASGGKEEAFF
TRBV21-1	NA	many	TRBJ1-5	TGTGCCAGCAGCAAAGAGGTTGACTGGGCATTGAGTCAGCCCCAGCATTTT	CASSKEVDWALSQPQHF
TRBV19	NA	many	TRBJ1-2	TGTGCCAGTACCACAAGGGGAAACTATGGCTACACCTTC	CASTTRGNYGYTF
TRBV28	NA	many	TRBJ2-5	TGTGCCAGCAGGTCTGGGCAAGAGACCCAGTACTTC	CASRSGQETQYF
TRBV9	NA	many	TRBJ1-2	TGTGCCAGCAGCGCCCGTGCGGGGCACGGCTACACCTTC	CASSARAGHGYTF
TRBV4-3	NA	many	TRBJ1-6	TGCGCCAGCAGCCAAGATGCACGGCCCGAGAGTTCACCCCTCCACTTT	CASSQDARPESSPLHF
TRBV11-2	TRBD2	NA	TRBJ2-3	TGTGCCAGCAGCTCGGGGTTCCTAGCGGTTATGACAGATACGCAGTATTTT	CASSSGFLAVMTDTQYF
TRBV11-2	NA	many	TRBJ1-2	TGTGCCAGCAGCGTATTATCAACAAGCAGAAAGACCTATGGCTACACCTTC	CASSVLSTSRKTYGYTF
TRBV20-1	NA	many	TRBJ1-3	TGCAGTGCGACCGGGGGGGCTGGAAACACCATATATTTT	CSATGGAGNTIYF
TRBV6-5	NA	many	TRBJ2-7	TGTGCCAGCGGGCGTGAGCGGAGCTCCTACGAGCAGTACTTC	CASGRERSSYEQYF
TRBV8-2	NA	many	TRBJ1-2	TGTGGCAGTATACGCTTTGATAGCCGAAAGACCTATGGCTACACCTTC	CGSIRFDSRKTYGYTF
TRBV23-1	NA	many	TRBJ1-2	TGCGCCAGCAGTCCCCGACCGCTACGCAGAAAGACCTATGGCTACACCTTC	CASSPRPLRRKTYGYTF
TRBV19	TRBD1	many	TRBJ1-2	TGTGCCAGTATCCGCCGCGGGGACAGGGGTAGGCAGGGCTACACCTTC	CASIRRGDRGRQGYTF
TRBV11-2	TRBD2	many	TRBJ2-2	TGTGCCAGCAGCTTACGGTCTAGCGGGAGGGCCTACACCGGGGAGCTGTTTTTT	CASSLRSSGRAYTGELFF
TRBV12-3/TRBV12-4	TRBD2	many	TRBJ2-1	TGTGCCAGCAGTCCAAGCGGGAGTGTGGATGAGCAGTTCTTC	CASSPSGSVDEQFF
TRBV7-6	NA	NA	TRBJ2-7	TGTGCCGGCGGCGCGGGACAGAGCTACGAGCAGTACTTC	CAGGAGQSYEQYF
TRBV3-1	TRBD1	many	TRBJ2-3	TGTGCCAGCAGCCAATTACAGGGGAGCACAGATACGCAGTATTTT	CASSQLQGSTDTQYF
TRBV10-1	NA	NA	TRBJ2-3	TGCGCCAGCAGAGCTGCGGTAACAGATACGCAGTATTTT	CASRAAVTDTQYF
TRBV6-5	TRBD1	few	TRBJ2-6	TGTGCCAGCAGGCACGGGACAGGGGGCATGTGGGGTGCCAACGTCCTGACTTTC	CASRHGTGGMWGANVLTF